The rows below give T cell receptor beta chains drawn from one sample of a study of T cell responses to AZD1222 COVID-19 vaccine. Produced via immunoSEQ multiplex PCR; TCRdb's table is partial and in-frame only. The data contain over 85,000 clones, nearly 90% of them singletons. Specimen: peripheral blood, collected on day 0 of AZD1222 vaccination. The source is an adult in good health. The CDR3 runs from the conserved cysteine through the conserved F or W. Fields, in order: clone size, J gene, D gene, V gene, CDR3 DNA, CDR3 protein. The D gene is left open where the match is weak. Size tells how often a clone was seen (once, few, many) or the class of an expanded clone, and some rows leave it out.

-,TRBJ1-2,-,TRBV4-1,TGCGCCAGCAGCCAAGATCAAACTTCCCTCTATGGCTACACCTTC,CASSQDQTSLYGYTF
-,TRBJ2-5,-,TRBV6-1,TGTGCCAGCAGTAAAGCGGGTGCCCAAGAGACCCAGTACTTC,CASSKAGAQETQYF
-,TRBJ1-5,TRBD1,TRBV28,TGTGCCAGCAGTCTGACAGGGCTCGGGTATAGCAATCAGCCCCAGCATTTT,CASSLTGLGYSNQPQHF
-,TRBJ2-3,-,TRBV28,TGTGCCAGCAGAGCCAGGGGTGGCACAGATACGCAGTATTTT,CASRARGGTDTQYF
-,TRBJ1-5,-,TRBV19,TGTGCCAGTAGTACGGGGGTACAAAGGCAGCCCCAGCATTTT,CASSTGVQRQPQHF
-,TRBJ1-4,-,TRBV18,TGTGCCAGCTCACCAGGTCAGACGGGTGAAAAACTGTTTTTT,CASSPGQTGEKLFF
few,TRBJ2-2,-,TRBV14,TGTGCCAGCAGCCAAGCAGGGTCCGGGGAGCTGTTTTTT,CASSQAGSGELFF
-,TRBJ2-7,-,TRBV5-4,TGTGCCAGCAGCTTGGACGGGGGTGTCAACGAGCAGTACTTC,CASSLDGGVNEQYF
-,TRBJ2-3,-,TRBV7-8,TGTGCCAGCAGCTCGAGAGTGGGATCAGATACGCAGTATTTT,CASSSRVGSDTQYF
few,TRBJ1-5,-,TRBV9,TGTGCCAGCAGCGTAGAAGCGGATAGCAATCAGCCCCAGCATTTT,CASSVEADSNQPQHF
-,TRBJ2-1,TRBD2,TRBV19,TGTGCCAGTGCGACCCAAGGACTAGCGGGAGTGAATGAGCAGTTCTTC,CASATQGLAGVNEQFF
-,TRBJ2-3,TRBD1,TRBV19,TGTGCCAGTAGTATACTGGGACAGGGGGCGGATACGCAGTATTTT,CASSILGQGADTQYF
-,TRBJ2-7,TRBD2,TRBV7-6,TGTGCCAGCAGCCTTGAAGCTAGCGGGCCCTACGAGCAGTACTTC,CASSLEASGPYEQYF
-,TRBJ1-2,-,TRBV9,TGTGCCAGCAGCGTAGGGTTTATGGGGGTGGTCTATGGCTACACCTTC,CASSVGFMGVVYGYTF
-,TRBJ2-7,-,TRBV14,TGTGCCAGCAGCCCAGAGCTTTCCTACGAGCAGTACTTC,CASSPELSYEQYF
-,TRBJ1-2,-,TRBV3-1/TRBV3-2,TGTGCCAGCAGCCCCTCACGGGGGTCCAACTATGGCTACACCTTC,CASSPSRGSNYGYTF
-,TRBJ1-4,TRBD1,TRBV19,TGTGCCAGTAGAGTCCCGGGACAGGGGCCCGGTGAAAAACTGTTTTTT,CASRVPGQGPGEKLFF
once,TRBJ1-2,-,TRBV10-3,TGTGCCATCAGTGAGGAGGGAAACTATGGCTACACCTTC,CAISEEGNYGYTF
-,TRBJ1-2,TRBD1,TRBV6-5,TGTGCCAGCACATTAGGACAGGGCAACTATGGCTACACCTTC,CASTLGQGNYGYTF
-,TRBJ1-4,TRBD1,TRBV3-1/TRBV3-2,TGTGCCAGCAGCCTTACAGGGGGTCACGGGGGTGAAAAACTGTTTTTT,CASSLTGGHGGEKLFF
once,TRBJ2-7,-,TRBV6-2/TRBV6-3,TGTGCCAGCAGTTACACGGTCTCGCAAGGCCCCTACGAGCAGTACTTC,CASSYTVSQGPYEQYF
-,TRBJ1-6,-,TRBV6-4,TGTGCCAGCAGTGACTCGCACAGGGATAATTCACCCCTCCACTTT,CASSDSHRDNSPLHF
-,TRBJ2-7,-,TRBV3-1/TRBV3-2,TGTGCCAGCAGCCAAGATTGGTCCTACGAGCAGTACTTC,CASSQDWSYEQYF
-,TRBJ2-1,-,TRBV11-3,TGTGCCAGCAGCTTAGTCCCAGTAGGTTACAATGAGCAGTTCTTC,CASSLVPVGYNEQFF
-,TRBJ2-7,-,TRBV5-4,TGTGCCAGCAGCTTGGCTACAGGGGGAGGGAATTCCTACGAGCAGTACTTC,CASSLATGGGNSYEQYF